This T cell receptor beta chain was recovered during a study of shared clonotypes between healthy human individuals. Overall study context: The donors, a couple of women and a few men, were aged 18 to 49. Whole-study results and caveats: Sorted-subset sequencing, rarefaction showed, was incomplete despite large depth.

Methods used by the authors: Filtering differed since immunoSEQ provided only junctions, with no quality scores. Produced via immunoSEQ multiplex PCR; TCRdb's table is partial and in-frame only. V and J calls and clone size are given by that table; D and trimming were obtained from the DNA. The repertoire consists of around 1.5 million clones, with about 98% occurring once and the leading ten covering about 0.42%. In the CD4+ fraction, cells were divided into CD45RA+ naive and CD45RA-negative memory subsets. The germline CDR1 and CDR2 sequences are SGHDN and FVKESK. V was trimmed by 4 bases and J by 0 bases, leaving 27 bases between them. The CDR3 covers 20 residues. A note on this clone: Antigen unknown.

The chain uses TRBV14 and TRBJ1-1; D is unresolved. Sequenced input: naive CD4+ T cells sorted from blood. Subset here: CD45RA+ positively selected. The clonotype comes from a man aged 25-40 years in good health. Written as DNA, the CDR3 is TGTGCCAGCAGCCCACCAAGATATAGAAGTAAGGCGGCCATGAACACTGAAGCTTTCTTT. Protein sequence: CASSPPRYRSKAAMNTEAFF.